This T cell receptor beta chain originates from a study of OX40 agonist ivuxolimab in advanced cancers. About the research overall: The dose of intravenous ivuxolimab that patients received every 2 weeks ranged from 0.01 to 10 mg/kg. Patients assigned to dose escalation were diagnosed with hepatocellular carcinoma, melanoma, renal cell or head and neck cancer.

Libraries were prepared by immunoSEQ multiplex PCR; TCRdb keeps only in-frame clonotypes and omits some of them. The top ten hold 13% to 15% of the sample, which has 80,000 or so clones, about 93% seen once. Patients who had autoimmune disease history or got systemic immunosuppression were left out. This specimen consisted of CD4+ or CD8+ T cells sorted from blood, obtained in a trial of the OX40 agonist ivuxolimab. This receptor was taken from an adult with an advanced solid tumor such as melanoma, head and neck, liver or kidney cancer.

Here the CDR3 reads CASSSAGSVTEAFF. The CDR3 region has the DNA TGTGCCAGCAGCTCGGCAGGGTCTGTCACTGAAGCTTTCTTT. The chain couples TRBV28 to TRBJ1-1, with D possibly matching TRBD1 (5 bases). The CDR3 has 14 residues. Germline CDR1 MDHEN, CDR2 SYDVKM. V lost 6 bases to trimming and J lost 4 bases, with 15 bases between them. The entire variable domain, with the rest obtained from reference TRBV28 and TRBJ1-1, is as follows: DVKVTQSSRYLVKRTGEKVFLECVQDMDHENMFWYRQDPGLGLRLIYFSYDVKMKEKGDIPEGYSVSREKKERFSLILESASTNQTSMYLCASSSAGSVTEAFFGQGTRLTVV.